The sequence of this T cell receptor (beta chain) was determined in a study of cytomegalovirus exposure and HLA in healthy donors. Study-wide context: There were some 81 million unique TCRs (from HLA-typed donors) in an early data release.

V lost 3 bases, J lost 2 bases, and 14 bases lay in between. The CDR3 length is 16 residues. Looked up from germline, CDR1 is LNHDA and CDR2 is SQIVND (reference sequence). Study-level findings and limits: The later analysis indicated that the majority of CMV-associated TCR beta chains appeared HLA-restricted. The presence/absence work took it that sequencing depth was about the same across donors.

Concerning this clone itself: Its antigen is as yet unknown.

This PCR relied on a set of 60 Vbeta primers and 13 Jbeta primers. Profiling relied on immunoSEQ multiplex PCR, and the TCRdb table lists in-frame clones only, not all of them. This specimen shows about 84,000 clones; the ten leading clones hold 0.58%. V is TRBV19 and J is TRBJ1-5, with D perhaps matching TRBD1 (6 bases). The sequencing input was PBMCs. The TCR sequence derives from a man in his fifties in good health and CMV-seronegative. CDR3 coding DNA: TGTGCCAGTAGTATTCTCCGTCAGGGGCGCAATCAGCCCCAGCATTTT. Encoded protein: CASSILRQGRNQPQHF.